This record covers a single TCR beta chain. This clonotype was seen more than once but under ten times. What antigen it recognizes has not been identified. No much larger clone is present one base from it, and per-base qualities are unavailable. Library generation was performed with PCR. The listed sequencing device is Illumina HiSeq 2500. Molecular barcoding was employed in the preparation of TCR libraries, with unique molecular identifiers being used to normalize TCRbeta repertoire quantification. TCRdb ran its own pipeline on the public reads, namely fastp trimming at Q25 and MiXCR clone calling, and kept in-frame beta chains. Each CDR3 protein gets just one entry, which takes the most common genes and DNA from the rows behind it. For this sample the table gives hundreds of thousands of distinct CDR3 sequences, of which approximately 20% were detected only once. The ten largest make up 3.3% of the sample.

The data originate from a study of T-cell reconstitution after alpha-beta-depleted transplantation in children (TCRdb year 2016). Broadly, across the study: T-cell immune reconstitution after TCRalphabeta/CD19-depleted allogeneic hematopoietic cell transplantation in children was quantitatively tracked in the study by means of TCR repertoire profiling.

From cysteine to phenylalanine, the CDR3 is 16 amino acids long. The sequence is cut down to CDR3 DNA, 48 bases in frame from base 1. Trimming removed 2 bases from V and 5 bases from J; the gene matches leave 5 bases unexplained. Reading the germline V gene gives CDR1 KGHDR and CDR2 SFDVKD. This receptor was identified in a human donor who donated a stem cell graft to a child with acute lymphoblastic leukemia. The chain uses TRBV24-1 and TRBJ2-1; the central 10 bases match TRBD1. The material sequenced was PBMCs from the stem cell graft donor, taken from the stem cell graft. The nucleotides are TGTGCCACCAGTGATTCCTCCGGGACAGGGGACAATGAGCAGTTCTTC. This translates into CATSDSSGTGDNEQFF.